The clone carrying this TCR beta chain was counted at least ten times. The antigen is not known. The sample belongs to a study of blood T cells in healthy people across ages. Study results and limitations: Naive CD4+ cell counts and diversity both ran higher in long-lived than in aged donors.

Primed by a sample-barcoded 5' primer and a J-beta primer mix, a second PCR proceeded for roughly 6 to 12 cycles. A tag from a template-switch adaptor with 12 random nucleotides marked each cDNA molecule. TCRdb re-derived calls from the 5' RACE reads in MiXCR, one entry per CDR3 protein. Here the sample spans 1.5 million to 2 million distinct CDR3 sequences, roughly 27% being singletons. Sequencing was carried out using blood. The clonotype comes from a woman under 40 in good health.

The CDR3 spells CASRIPGQKETQYF. CDR3 sequence (DNA): TGTGCCAGCCGAATACCGGGACAAAAAGAGACCCAGTACTTC. The V call is TRBV6-5, the J call TRBJ2-5; weak D call: TRBD1 (6 bases). V lost 8 bases and J 3 bases, leaving 16 bases between the germline ends. The CDR3 spans 14 residues. The germline CDR1 and CDR2 sequences are MNHEY and SVGAGI.